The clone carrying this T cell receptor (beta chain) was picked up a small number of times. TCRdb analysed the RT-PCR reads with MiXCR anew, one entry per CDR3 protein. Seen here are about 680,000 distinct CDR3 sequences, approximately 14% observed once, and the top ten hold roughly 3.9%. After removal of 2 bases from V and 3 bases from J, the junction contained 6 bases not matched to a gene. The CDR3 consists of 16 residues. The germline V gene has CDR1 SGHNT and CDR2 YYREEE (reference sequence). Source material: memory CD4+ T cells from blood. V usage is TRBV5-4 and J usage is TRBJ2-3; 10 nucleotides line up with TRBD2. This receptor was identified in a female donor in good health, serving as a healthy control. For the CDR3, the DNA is TGTGCCAGCAGCTTAAAAGCGGGAGGGCCTACAGATACGCAGTATTTT. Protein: CASSLKAGGPTDTQYF.